This T cell receptor (beta chain) came from a study of T cell changes during pregnancy in multiple sclerosis. The repertoire was sequenced with immunoSEQ multiplex PCR; TCRdb's copy has only in-frame clones and lacks some. The sample records 100,000 to 110,000 clones, 92% being singletons. V trimming: 4 bases; J trimming: 3 bases; junction bases outside the gene matches: 8. In germline, CDR1 is SGHRS, CDR2 YFSETQ. The length of the CDR3 is 15 residues. The sample was peripheral blood, taken after pregnancy. The chain couples TRBV5-1 to TRBJ2-7, with 9 bases fitting TRBD1. The clonotype comes from a female donor with multiple sclerosis, enrolled in a pregnancy study. CDR3 sequence (DNA): TGCGCCAGCAGCCCGAGGACAGGGGTGGGCTACGAGCAGTACTTC. This gives the protein CASSPRTGVGYEQYF. Supplemented by reference TRBV5-1 and TRBJ2-7, the full variable domain reads KAGVTQTPRYLIKTRGQQVTLSCSPISGHRSVSWYQQTPGQGLQFLFEYFSETQRNKGNFPGRFSGRQFSNSRSEMNVSTLELGDSALYLCASSPRTGVGYEQYFGPGTRLTVT.